This T cell receptor (beta chain) was found in a study of CD4 and CD8 cells across lung adenocarcinoma regions. The patients had localized lung adenocarcinoma, a non-small cell subtype. TCRdb used MiXCR to reprocess the PCR reads, holding one entry per CDR3 protein. This table holds tens of thousands of distinct CDR3 sequences, over 40% found once. The CDR3 is 15 amino acids. The ends were cut back, 6 bases at V and 9 bases at J, with 24 bases in the middle. From germline, CDR1 is MNHEY and CDR2 SMNVEV (reference sequence). The clonotype comes from a male donor with lung adenocarcinoma. The CD4 and CD8 labels of this study may be unreliable. The V gene is TRBV27, the J gene TRBJ2-7; D remains ambiguous. The sample consisted of CD4+ T cells from the center of a lung tumor. CDR3 sequence: CASRGAPPGANVQYF. The CDR3 DNA sequence: TGTGCCAGCAGGGGCGCACCTCCGGGCGCCAACGTGCAGTACTTC.